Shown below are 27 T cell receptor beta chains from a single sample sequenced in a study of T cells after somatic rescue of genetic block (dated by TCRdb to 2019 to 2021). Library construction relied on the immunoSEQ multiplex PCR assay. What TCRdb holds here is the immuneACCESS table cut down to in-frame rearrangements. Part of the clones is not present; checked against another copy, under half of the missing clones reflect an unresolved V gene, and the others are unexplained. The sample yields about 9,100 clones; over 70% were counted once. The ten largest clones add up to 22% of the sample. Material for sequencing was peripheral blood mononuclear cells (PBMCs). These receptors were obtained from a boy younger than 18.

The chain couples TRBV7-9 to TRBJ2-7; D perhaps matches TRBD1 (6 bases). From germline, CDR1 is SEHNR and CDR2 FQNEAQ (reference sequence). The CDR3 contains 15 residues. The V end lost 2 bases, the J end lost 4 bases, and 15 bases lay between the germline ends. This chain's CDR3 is CASSLSDRILYEQYF. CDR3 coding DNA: TGTGCCAGCAGCTTATCTGACAGGATATTATACGAGCAGTACTTC.

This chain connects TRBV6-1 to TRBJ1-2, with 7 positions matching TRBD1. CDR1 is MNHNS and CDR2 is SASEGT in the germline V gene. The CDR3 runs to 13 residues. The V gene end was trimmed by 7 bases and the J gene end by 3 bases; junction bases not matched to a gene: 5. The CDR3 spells CASNWDRDYGYTF. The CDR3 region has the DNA TGTGCCAGCAACTGGGACAGAGACTATGGCTACACCTTC.

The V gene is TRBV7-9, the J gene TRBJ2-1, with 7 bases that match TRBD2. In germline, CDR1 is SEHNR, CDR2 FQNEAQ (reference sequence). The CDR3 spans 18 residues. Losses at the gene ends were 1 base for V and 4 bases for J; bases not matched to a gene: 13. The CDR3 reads CASSLEFIGRGTYNEQFF. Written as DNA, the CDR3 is TGTGCCAGCAGCTTAGAATTCATAGGGCGGGGGACTTACAATGAGCAGTTCTTC.

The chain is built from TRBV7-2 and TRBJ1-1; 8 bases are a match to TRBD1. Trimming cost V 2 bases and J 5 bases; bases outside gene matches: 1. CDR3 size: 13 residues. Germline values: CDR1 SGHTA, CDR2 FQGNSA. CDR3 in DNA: TGTGCCAGCAGCTTACAGGGGGCTACTGAAGCTTTCTTT. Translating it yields CASSLQGATEAFF.

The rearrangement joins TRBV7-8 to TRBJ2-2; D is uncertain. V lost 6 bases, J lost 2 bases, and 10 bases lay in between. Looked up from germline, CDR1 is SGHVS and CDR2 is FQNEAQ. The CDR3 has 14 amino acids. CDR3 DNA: TGTGCCAGCAGTCAACAGACTAACACCGGGGAGCTGTTTTTT. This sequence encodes CASSQQTNTGELFF.

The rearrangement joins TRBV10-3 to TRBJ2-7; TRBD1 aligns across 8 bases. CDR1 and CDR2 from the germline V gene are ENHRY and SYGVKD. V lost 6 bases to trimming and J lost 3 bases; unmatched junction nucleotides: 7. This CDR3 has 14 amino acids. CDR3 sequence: CAISPGGSFYEQYF. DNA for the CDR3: TGTGCCATCAGCCCAGGGGGCTCCTTCTACGAGCAGTACTTC.

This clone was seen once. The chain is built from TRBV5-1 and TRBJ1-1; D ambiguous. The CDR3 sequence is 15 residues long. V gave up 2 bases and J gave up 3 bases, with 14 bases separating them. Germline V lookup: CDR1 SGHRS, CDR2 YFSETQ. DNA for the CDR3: TGCGCCAGCAGCTTATCTACTCCACAGTACACTGAAGCTTTCTTT. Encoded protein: CASSLSTPQYTEAFF.

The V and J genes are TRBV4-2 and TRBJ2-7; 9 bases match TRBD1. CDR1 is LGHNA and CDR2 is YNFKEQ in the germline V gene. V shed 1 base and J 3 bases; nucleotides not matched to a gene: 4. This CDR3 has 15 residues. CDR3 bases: TGTGCCAGCAGCCAAGGGGGACAGGGACTCTACGAGCAGTACTTC. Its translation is CASSQGGQGLYEQYF.

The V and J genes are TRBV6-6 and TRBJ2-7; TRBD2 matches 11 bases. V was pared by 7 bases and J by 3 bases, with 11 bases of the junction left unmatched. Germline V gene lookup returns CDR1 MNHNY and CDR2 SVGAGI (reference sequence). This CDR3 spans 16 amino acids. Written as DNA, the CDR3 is TGTGCCAGCATCGGCCTAGCGGGAGGTAAAAGCTACGAGCAGTACTTC. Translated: CASIGLAGGKSYEQYF.

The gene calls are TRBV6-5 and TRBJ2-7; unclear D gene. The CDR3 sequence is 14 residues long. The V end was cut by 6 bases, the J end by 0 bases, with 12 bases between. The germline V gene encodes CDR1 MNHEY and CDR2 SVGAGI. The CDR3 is CASRKKLASYEQYF. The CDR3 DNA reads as TGTGCCAGCAGGAAGAAACTGGCCTCCTACGAGCAGTACTTC.

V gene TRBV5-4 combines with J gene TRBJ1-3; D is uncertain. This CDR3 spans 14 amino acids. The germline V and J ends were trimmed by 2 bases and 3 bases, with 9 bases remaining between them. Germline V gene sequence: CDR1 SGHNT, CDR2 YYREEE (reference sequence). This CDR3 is CASSLGVNGNTIYF. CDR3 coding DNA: TGTGCCAGCAGCTTAGGAGTGAATGGAAACACCATATATTTT.

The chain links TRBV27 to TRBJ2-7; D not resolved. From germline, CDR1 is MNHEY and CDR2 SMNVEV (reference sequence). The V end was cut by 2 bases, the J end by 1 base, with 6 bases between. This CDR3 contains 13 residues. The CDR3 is CASSLKTSYEQYF. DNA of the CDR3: TGTGCCAGCAGTTTAAAGACGTCCTACGAGCAGTACTTC.

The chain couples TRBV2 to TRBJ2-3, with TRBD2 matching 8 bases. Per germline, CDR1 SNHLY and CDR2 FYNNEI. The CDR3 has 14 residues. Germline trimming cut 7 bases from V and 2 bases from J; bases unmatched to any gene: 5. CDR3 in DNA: TGTGCCAGCAAGCTAGCGGGCCCCACAGATACGCAGTATTTT. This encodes CASKLAGPTDTQYF.

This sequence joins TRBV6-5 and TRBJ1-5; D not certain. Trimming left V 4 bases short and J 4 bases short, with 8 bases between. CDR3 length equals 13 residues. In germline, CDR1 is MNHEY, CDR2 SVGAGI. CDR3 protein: CASSSSPNQPQHF. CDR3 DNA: TGTGCCAGCAGTTCCTCACCGAATCAGCCCCAGCATTTT.

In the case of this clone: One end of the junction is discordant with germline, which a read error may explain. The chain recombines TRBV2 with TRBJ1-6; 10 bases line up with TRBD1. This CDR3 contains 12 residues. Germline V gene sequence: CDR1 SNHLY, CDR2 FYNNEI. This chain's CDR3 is CASSEPRTGGNF. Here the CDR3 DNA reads TGTGCCAGCAGTGAACCCCGGACAGGGGGTAACTTT. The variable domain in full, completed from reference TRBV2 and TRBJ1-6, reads EPEVTQTPSHQVTQMGQEVILRCVPISNHLYFYWYRQILGQKVEFLVSFYNNEISEKSEIFDDQFSVERPDGSNFTLKIRSTKLEDSAMYFCASSEPRTGGNFGNGTRLTVT.

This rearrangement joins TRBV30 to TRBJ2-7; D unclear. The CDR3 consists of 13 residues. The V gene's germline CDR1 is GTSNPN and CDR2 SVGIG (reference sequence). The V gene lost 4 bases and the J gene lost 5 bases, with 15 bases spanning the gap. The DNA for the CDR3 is TGTGCCTGGACTCTACACGAGACGCACGAGCAGTACTTC. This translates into CAWTLHETHEQYF. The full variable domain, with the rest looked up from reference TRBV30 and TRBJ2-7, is SQTIHQWPATLVQPVGSPLSLECTVEGTSNPNLYWYRQAAGRGLQLLFYSVGIGQISSEVPQNLSASRPQDRQFILSSKKLLLSDSGFYLCAWTLHETHEQYFGPGTRLTVT.

Here the CDR3 reads CASRYRAGLGEKLFF. The CDR3 DNA reads TGTGCCAGCAGGTACCGGGCAGGCCTAGGGGAAAAACTGTTTTTT. The chain uses TRBV6-6 and TRBJ1-4; D is undetermined. Germline CDR1 reads MNHNY; CDR2 reads SVGAGI (reference sequence). V lost 6 bases and J lost 8, with 19 bases in between. The CDR3 extends over 15 amino acids.

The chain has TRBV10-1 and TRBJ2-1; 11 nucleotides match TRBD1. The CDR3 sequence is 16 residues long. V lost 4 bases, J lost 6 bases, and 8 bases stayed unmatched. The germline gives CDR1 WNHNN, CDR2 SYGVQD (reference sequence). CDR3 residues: CASSVQRTGGPNEQFF. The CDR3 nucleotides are TGCGCCAGCAGTGTGCAGCGGACAGGGGGCCCCAATGAGCAGTTCTTC.

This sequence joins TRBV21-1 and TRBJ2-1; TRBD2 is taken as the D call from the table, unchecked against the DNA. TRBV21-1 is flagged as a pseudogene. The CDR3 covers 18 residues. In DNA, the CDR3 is TGTGCCAGCAGCAAAATAGGCGGCGGCTTGAGCTCCTACAATGAGCAGTTCTTC. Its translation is CASSKIGGGLSSYNEQFF.

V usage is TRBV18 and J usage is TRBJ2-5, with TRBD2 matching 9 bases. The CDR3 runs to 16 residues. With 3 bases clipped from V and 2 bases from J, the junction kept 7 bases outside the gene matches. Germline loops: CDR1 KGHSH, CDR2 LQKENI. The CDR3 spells CASSPIFLAGQETQYF. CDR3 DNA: TGTGCCAGCTCACCGATCTTCCTAGCGGGGCAAGAGACCCAGTACTTC. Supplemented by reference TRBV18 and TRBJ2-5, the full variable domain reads NAGVMQNPRHLVRRRGQEARLRCSPMKGHSHVYWYRQLPEEGLKFMVYLQKENIIDESGMPKERFSAEFPKEGPSILRIQQVVRGDSAAYFCASSPIFLAGQETQYFGPGTRLLVL.

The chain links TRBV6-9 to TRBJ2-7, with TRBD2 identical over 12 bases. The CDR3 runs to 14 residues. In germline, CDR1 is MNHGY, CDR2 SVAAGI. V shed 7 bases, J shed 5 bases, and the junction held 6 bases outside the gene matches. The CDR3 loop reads CASTRLAGAHEQYF. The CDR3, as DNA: TGTGCCAGCACCCGACTAGCGGGAGCCCACGAGCAGTACTTC.

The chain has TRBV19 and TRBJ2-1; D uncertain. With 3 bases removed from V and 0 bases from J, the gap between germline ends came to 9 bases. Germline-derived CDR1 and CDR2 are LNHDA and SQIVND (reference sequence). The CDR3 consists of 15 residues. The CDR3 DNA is TGTGCCAGTAGTATTATAGGTTTCTCCTACAATGAGCAGTTCTTC. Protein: CASSIIGFSYNEQFF.

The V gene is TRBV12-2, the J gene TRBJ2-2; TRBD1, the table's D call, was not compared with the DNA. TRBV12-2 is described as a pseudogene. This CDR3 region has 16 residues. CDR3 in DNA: TGTGCAAGTCGCTTACCCGGGACAGGGGTAGTCGGGGAGCTGTTTTTT. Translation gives CASRLPGTGVVGELFF.

The CDR3 DNA reads TGTGCCAGCAGCTTCCAGGGACTAGCGGGAACCGGGGAGCTGTTTTTT. This translates into CASSFQGLAGTGELFF. The chain joins TRBV7-3 to TRBJ2-2, with 13 bases lining up with TRBD2. The CDR3 length is 16 residues. Unmatched junction bases numbered 3, after V lost 3 bases and J lost 5 bases. Germline values: CDR1 SGHTA, CDR2 FQGTGA.

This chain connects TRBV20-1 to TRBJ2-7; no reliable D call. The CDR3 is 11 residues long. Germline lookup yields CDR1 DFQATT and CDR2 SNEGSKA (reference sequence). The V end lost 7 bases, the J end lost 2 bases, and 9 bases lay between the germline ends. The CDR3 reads CSVESAYEQYF. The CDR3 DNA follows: TGCAGTGTGGAGTCTGCCTACGAGCAGTACTTC.

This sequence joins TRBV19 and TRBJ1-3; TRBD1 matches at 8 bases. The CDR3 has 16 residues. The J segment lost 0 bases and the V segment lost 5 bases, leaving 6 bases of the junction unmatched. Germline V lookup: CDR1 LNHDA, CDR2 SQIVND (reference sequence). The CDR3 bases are TGTGCCAGTAGTTTGGACAGGGCCAGCTCTGGAAACACCATATATTTT. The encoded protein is CASSLDRASSGNTIYF.

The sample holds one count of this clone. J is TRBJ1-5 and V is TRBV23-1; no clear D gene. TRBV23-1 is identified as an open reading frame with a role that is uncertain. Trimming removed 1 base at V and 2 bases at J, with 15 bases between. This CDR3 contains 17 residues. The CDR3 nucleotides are TGCGCCAGCAGTCAATGGATTCAGAGAGGAGGCAATCAGCCCCAGCATTTT. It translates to CASSQWIQRGGNQPQHF.